The 2 T cell receptor beta chains given below trace back to one sample, sequenced in a study of graft-versus-host responses after intestinal transplantation. Repertoires were generated with immunoSEQ multiplex PCR, while TCRdb's copy carries only in-frame clones and drops some. The sample shows about 81,000 clones, about 91% of them seen only once. These receptors have no known antigen. The sequencing used unstimulated CD4+ T cells sorted from spleen or lymph node cells, collected before transplant. The receptor set was obtained from a human donor who was the organ donor for an intestinal transplant.

This clone was recorded once. V and J are TRBV9 and TRBJ2-1; 10 bases map to TRBD2. The CDR3 covers 16 residues. Germline V gene data show CDR1 as SGDLS and CDR2 as YYNGEE. The V gene end was trimmed by 0 bases and the J gene end by 4 bases; junction bases not matched to a gene: 4. CDR3 residues: CASSVVSAGGYNEQFF. In DNA form, the CDR3 reads TGTGCCAGCAGCGTAGTCTCAGCGGGGGGGTACAATGAGCAGTTCTTC.

This chain uses TRBV9 with TRBJ2-3; 9 nucleotides line up with TRBD2. The CDR3 totals 19 residues. Germline V gene sequence: CDR1 SGDLS, CDR2 YYNGEE. V was pared by 4 bases and J by 6 bases, with 21 bases of the junction left unmatched. CDR3: CASSSRGGVTASPGDTQYF. The CDR3 DNA is TGTGCCAGCAGCTCGCGGGGGGGTGTGACAGCCAGCCCCGGGGATACGCAGTATTTT.